Listed here are 10 T cell receptor beta chains from one sample, sequenced in a study of blood T cells in healthy people across ages. The second PCR ran about 6 to 12 cycles with a sample-barcoded 5' primer and J-beta primers. Each CDR3 protein gets one entry after TCRdb re-called the 5' RACE reads with MiXCR. The sample lists about 1.5 million distinct CDR3 sequences, 42% occurring once. Material: blood. Source of these receptors: a woman aged 18-29 years in good health.

The chain employs TRBV20-1 and TRBJ1-3; D is ambiguous. Trimming took 2 bases from V and 6 from J, leaving 5 bases between them. The germline V gene encodes CDR1 DFQATT and CDR2 SNEGSKA (reference sequence). The CDR3 loop spans 11 amino acids. CDR3 sequence: CSARFENTIYF. The CDR3 bases are TGCAGTGCTAGATTTGAAAACACCATATATTTT.

The V call is TRBV10-3, the J call TRBJ1-2; no firm D call. V was pared by 1 base and J by 2 bases, with 8 bases between. Germline V lookup: CDR1 ENHRY, CDR2 SYGVKD. This CDR3 is 14 amino acids long. This CDR3 is CAISEWGENYGYTF. The CDR3 DNA reads as TGTGCCATCAGTGAGTGGGGAGAAAACTATGGCTACACCTTC.

The chain couples TRBV29-1 to TRBJ2-1, with D perhaps being TRBD1 or TRBD2 (5 bases each). The tail of the sequence fits TRBJ2-7 better, so the J call may be wrong. Germline V lookup: CDR1 SQVTM, CDR2 ANQGSEA. The CDR3 consists of 13 residues. The CDR3 region is CSVEGGRTNEQYF. In DNA, the CDR3 is TGCAGCGTTGAAGGGGGACGAACCAATGAGCAGTACTTC.

The chain employs TRBV7-6 and TRBJ2-7, with D perhaps assigned TRBD1 or TRBD2 (5 bases each). The germline V gene encodes CDR1 SGHVS and CDR2 FNYEAQ. The CDR3 covers 13 residues. Trimming pared 5 bases from V and 5 bases from J, leaving 13 bases between. CDR3 residues: CASSRGTADEQYF. In DNA, the CDR3 is TGTGCCAGCAGCCGAGGGACCGCCGACGAGCAGTACTTC.

This clonotype was counted a few times. The chain uses TRBV5-1 and TRBJ1-2; the match to TRBD1 covers 7 bases. The CDR3 loop spans 15 amino acids. Germline V lookup: CDR1 SGHRS, CDR2 YFSETQ. V gave up 0 bases and J gave up 7 bases; unmatched junction bases: 9. In DNA, the CDR3 is TGCGCCAGCAGCTTGGATCAGGGGGGCTCTGGTGGCTACACCTTC. It translates to CASSLDQGGSGGYTF.

The chain couples TRBV6-1 to TRBJ1-1; 11 bases line up with TRBD1. CDR1 is MNHNS, CDR2 SASEGT, per germline. V shed 6 bases and J 2 bases; nucleotides not matched to a gene: 5. The CDR3 has 15 residues. DNA for the CDR3: TGTGCCAGCAGGGGATGGACAGGGGGCAACACTGAAGCTTTCTTT. It translates to CASRGWTGGNTEAFF.

The rearrangement joins TRBV6-5 to TRBJ2-5, with 8 bases that match TRBD1. The length of the CDR3 is 13 residues. The V gene end was trimmed by 6 bases and the J gene end by 11 bases; junction bases not matched to a gene: 11. Per germline, CDR1 MNHEY and CDR2 SVGAGI. The CDR3 protein is CASSPTGEQEQYF. In nucleotides, the CDR3 is TGTGCCAGCAGCCCGACAGGGGAACAAGAGCAGTACTTC.

On this clonotype itself: This may be a read error: a much more frequent sequence differs by one nucleotide. V and J are TRBV18 and TRBJ2-1; unclear D gene. The DNA end is more similar to TRBJ2-7, so the J call may be wrong. The CDR3 covers 15 residues. Germline CDR1 and CDR2: KGHSH and LQKENI. CDR3 amino acids: CASSPMASSYNEQYF. For the CDR3, the DNA is TGTGCCAGCTCACCAATGGCCAGCTCCTACAATGAGCAGTACTTC.

The chain employs TRBV10-3 and TRBJ1-2; the D gene is possibly TRBD1 (6 bases). The CDR3 length is 13 residues. CDR1 and CDR2 (germline): ENHRY, SYGVKD. Trimming removed 2 bases at V and 7 bases at J, with 11 bases between. As DNA, the CDR3 is TGTGCCATCAGTGAGGACAGGACAAGTGGCTACACCTTC. Protein: CAISEDRTSGYTF.

This chain connects TRBV6-1 to TRBJ2-4, with D unclear. TRBJ2-7 explains the end of the DNA better; the J call may be wrong. This CDR3 contains 12 residues. Per the germline V gene, CDR1 is MNHNS and CDR2 is SASEGT. As DNA, the CDR3 is TGTGCCAGCAGGGGCACCTATTACGAGCAGTACTTC. As protein: CASRGTYYEQYF.